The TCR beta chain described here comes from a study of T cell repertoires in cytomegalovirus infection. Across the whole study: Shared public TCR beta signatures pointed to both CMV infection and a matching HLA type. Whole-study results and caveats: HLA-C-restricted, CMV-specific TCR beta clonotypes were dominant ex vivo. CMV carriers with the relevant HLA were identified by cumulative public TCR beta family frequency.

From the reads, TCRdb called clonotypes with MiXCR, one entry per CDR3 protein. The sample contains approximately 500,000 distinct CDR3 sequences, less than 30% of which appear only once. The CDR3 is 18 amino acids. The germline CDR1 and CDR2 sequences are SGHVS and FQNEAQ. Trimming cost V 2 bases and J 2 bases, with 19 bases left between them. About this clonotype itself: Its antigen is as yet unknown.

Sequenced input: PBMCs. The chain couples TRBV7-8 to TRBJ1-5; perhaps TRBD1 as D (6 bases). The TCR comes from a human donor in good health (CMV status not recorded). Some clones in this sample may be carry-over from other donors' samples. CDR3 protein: CASSLTASGALGNQPQHF. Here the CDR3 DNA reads TGTGCCAGCAGCTTAACTGCTTCGGGGGCGCTGGGCAATCAGCCCCAGCATTTT.